The clone carrying this TCR beta chain was detected many times. Its target is not known. At one of its ends the junction is not consistent with the germline gene, which may arise from a read error. Reverse transcription used around 540 ng RNA and constant-region primers for alpha and beta. Alpha and beta chain libraries were made separately by chain-specific third strand synthesis with multiplexing indices. TCRdb called the 5' RACE reads again in MiXCR, with one record for every CDR3 protein. The repertoire holds 13,000 or so distinct CDR3 sequences, with around 9% as singletons. Whole blood was used without fractionation, so all unsorted peripheral T cells were included. An approximately 2.5 ml peripheral blood sample was taken for RNA. The entry originates in a study of HIV-infected patients and healthy controls. Whole-study results and caveats: HIV-associated CDR3 frequencies dropped significantly during therapy; CMV-associated ones, mostly rising, changed nonsignificantly. Unequal distinct sequence numbers between patients and controls complicated comparisons. No HLA typing of donors was done in this study.

This clonotype was obtained from an adult in good health. The sample comprised blood.

The CDR3 here is CASSFRAEREGTDTQYF. The CDR3 DNA reads as TGTGCCAGCAGCTTCCGAGCGGAGCGGGAGGGCACTGATACGCAGTATTTT. This chain links TRBV11-2 with TRBJ2-3, with TRBD2 identical over 10 bases. Per the germline V gene, CDR1 is SGHAT and CDR2 is FQNNGV. This CDR3 has 17 residues.